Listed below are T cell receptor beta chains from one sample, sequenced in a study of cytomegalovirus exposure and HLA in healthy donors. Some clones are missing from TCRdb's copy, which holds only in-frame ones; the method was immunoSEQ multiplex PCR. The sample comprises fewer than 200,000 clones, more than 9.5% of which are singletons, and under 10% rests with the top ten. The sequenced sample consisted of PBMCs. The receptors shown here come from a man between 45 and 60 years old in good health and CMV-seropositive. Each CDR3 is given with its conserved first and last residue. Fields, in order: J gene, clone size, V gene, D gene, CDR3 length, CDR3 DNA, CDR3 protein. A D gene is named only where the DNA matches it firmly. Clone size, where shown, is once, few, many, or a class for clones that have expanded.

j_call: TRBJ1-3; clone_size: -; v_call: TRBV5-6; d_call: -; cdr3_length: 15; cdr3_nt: TGTGCCAGCAGCTTTTGGACGGGGACAGGAAACACCATATATTTT; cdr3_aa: CASSFWTGTGNTIYF
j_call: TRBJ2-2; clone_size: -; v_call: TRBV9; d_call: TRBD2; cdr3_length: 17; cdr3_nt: TGTGCCAGCTCAGAGACTAGCGGGGGGAGGGACACCGGGGAGCTGTTTTTT; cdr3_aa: CASSETSGGRDTGELFF
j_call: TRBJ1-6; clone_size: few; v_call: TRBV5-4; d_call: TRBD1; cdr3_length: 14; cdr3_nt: TGCGCCAGCAGTTCCGGGACAGTCAATTCACCCCTCCACTTT; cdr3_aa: CASSSGTVNSPLHF
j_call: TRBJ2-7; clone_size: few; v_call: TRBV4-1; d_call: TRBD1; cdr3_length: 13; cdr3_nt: TGCGCCAGCAGCCAAGTGCAGGGGGAAGAGCAGTACTTC; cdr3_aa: CASSQVQGEEQYF
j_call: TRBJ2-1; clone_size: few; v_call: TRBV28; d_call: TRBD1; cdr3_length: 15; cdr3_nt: TGTGCCAGCAGAGATTGGACAGGGGCGTACAATGAGCAGTTCTTC; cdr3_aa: CASRDWTGAYNEQFF
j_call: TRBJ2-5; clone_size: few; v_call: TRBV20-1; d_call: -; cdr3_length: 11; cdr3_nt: TGCAGTGCTACTAGAGGGGAGACCCAGTACTTC; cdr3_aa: CSATRGETQYF
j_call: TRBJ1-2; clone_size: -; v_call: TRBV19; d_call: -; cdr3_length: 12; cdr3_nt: TGTGCCAGTAGTTTCCGCAGAGGTGGCTACACCTTC; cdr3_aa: CASSFRRGGYTF
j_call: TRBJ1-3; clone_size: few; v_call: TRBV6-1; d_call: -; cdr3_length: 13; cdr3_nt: TGTGCAGCACTACAACGCTCTGGAAACACCATATATTTT; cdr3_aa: CAALQRSGNTIYF
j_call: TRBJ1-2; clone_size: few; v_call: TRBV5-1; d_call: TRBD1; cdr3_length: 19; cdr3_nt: TGCGCCAGCAGCAGTAGGACAGGGTGGGAGTCTGACCTTAACTATGGCTACACCTTC; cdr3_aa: CASSSRTGWESDLNYGYTF
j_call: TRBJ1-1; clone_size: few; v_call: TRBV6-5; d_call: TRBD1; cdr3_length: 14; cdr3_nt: TGTGCCAGCAGTTACCGGACAGGGGGCGCTGAAGCTTTCTTT; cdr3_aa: CASSYRTGGAEAFF
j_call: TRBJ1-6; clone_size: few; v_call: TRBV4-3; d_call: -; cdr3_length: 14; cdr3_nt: TGCGCCAGCAGCCAAGACTCCGGGAATTCACCCCTCCACTTT; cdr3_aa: CASSQDSGNSPLHF
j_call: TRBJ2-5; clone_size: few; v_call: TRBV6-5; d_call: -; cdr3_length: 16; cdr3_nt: TGTGCCAGCAGTTACTCGGGCAGGGGGGACGGGGAGACCCAGTACTTC; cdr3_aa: CASSYSGRGDGETQYF
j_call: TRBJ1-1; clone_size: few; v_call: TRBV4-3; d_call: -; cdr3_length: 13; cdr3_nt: TGCGCCAGCAGCCGTGCCCACGGCACTGAAGCTTTCTTT; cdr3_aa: CASSRAHGTEAFF
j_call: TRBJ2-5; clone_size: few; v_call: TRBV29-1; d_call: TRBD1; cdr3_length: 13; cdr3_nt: TGCAGCGTCACCAGGGGGCCTACAGAGACCCAGTACTTC; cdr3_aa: CSVTRGPTETQYF
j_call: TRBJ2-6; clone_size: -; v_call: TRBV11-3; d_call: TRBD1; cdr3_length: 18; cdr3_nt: TGTGCCAGCAGCTTAGTGGGGACAGCGCGCTCTGGGGCCAACGTCCTGACTTTC; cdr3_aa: CASSLVGTARSGANVLTF
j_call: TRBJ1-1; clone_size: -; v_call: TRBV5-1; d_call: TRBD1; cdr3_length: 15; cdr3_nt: TGCGCCAGCAGCTTGGGGGGACAGGGATCCACTGAAGCTTTCTTT; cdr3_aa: CASSLGGQGSTEAFF